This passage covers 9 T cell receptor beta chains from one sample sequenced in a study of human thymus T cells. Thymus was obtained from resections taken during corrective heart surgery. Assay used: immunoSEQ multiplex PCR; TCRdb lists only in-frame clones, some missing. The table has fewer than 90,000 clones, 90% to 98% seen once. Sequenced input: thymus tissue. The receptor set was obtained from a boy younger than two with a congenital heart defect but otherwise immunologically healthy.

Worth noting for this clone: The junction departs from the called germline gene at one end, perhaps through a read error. CDR3 loop: CASSPSGGPVF. CDR3 DNA sequence: TGTGCCAGCAGCCCCAGTGGGGGTCCCGTCTTT. The genes are TRBV28 and TRBJ1-1, with D possibly matching TRBD1 (5 bases). The CDR3 length is 11 residues. The germline V gene has CDR1 MDHEN and CDR2 SYDVKM. Supplemented by reference TRBV28 and TRBJ1-1, the full variable domain reads DVKVTQSSRYLVKRTGEKVFLECVQDMDHENMFWYRQDPGLGLRLIYFSYDVKMKEKGDIPEGYSVSREKKERFSLILESASTNQTSMYLCASSPSGGPVFGQGTRLTVV.

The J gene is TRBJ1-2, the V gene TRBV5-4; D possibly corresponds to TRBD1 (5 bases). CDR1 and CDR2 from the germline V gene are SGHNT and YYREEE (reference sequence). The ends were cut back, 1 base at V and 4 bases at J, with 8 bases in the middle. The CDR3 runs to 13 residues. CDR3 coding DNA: TGTGCCAGCAGCTTGCTGGGGGTCTATGGCTACACCTTC. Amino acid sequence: CASSLLGVYGYTF. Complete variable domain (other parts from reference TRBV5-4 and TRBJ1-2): ETGVTQSPTHLIKTRGQQVTLRCSSQSGHNTVSWYQQALGQGPQFIFQYYREEENGRGNFPPRFSGLQFPNYSSELNVNALELDDSALYLCASSLLGVYGYTFGSGTRLTVV.

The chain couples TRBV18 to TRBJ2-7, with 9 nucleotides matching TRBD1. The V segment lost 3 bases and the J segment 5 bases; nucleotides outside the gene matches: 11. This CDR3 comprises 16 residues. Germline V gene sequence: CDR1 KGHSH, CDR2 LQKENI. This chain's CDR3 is CASSPRVGQGRNEQYF. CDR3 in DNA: TGTGCCAGCTCACCCCGCGTGGGACAGGGTAGGAACGAGCAGTACTTC.

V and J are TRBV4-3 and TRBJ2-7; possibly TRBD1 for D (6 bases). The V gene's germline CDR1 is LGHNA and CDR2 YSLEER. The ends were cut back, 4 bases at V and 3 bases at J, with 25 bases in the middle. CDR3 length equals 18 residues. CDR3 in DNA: TGCGCCAGCAGCCCAGACAGGCACCCCCAGGGGTGGAACTACGAGCAGTACTTC. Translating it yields CASSPDRHPQGWNYEQYF.

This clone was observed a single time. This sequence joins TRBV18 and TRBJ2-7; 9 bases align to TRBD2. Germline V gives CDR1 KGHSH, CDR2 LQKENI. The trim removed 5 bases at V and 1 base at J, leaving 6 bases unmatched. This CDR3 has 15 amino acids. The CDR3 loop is CASSSSGRMSYEQYF. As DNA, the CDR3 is TGTGCCAGCTCAAGCAGCGGGAGGATGTCCTACGAGCAGTACTTC.

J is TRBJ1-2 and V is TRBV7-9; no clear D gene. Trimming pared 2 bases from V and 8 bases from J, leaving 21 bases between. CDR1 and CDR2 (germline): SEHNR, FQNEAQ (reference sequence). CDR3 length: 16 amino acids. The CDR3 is CASSLLHWTLKGGYTF. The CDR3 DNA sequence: TGTGCCAGCAGCTTACTACACTGGACTCTGAAGGGAGGCTACACCTTC.

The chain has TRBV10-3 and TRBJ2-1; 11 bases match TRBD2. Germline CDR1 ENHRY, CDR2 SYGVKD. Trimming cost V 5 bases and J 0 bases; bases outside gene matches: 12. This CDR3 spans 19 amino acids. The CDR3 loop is CAISPLAGGIDGSYNEQFF. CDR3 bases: TGTGCCATCAGTCCTCTAGCGGGAGGCATCGATGGCTCCTACAATGAGCAGTTCTTC.

CDR3 nucleotides: TGTGCCAGCAGCTTAAGAGCCGGGACAGGGGGACAAGAGACCCAGTACTTC. It codes for CASSLRAGTGGQETQYF. The J gene is TRBJ2-5, the V gene TRBV11-3; 11 nucleotides line up with TRBD1. This CDR3 region has 17 residues. Trimming cost V 2 bases and J 2 bases; bases outside gene matches: 7. From germline, CDR1 is SGHNT and CDR2 YENEEA.

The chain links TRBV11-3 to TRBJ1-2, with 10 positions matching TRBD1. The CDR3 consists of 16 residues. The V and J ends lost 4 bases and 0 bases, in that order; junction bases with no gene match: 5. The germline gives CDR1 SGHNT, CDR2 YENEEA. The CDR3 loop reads CASSSRGTGANYGYTF. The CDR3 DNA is TGTGCCAGCAGCTCCCGAGGGACAGGGGCTAACTATGGCTACACCTTC.